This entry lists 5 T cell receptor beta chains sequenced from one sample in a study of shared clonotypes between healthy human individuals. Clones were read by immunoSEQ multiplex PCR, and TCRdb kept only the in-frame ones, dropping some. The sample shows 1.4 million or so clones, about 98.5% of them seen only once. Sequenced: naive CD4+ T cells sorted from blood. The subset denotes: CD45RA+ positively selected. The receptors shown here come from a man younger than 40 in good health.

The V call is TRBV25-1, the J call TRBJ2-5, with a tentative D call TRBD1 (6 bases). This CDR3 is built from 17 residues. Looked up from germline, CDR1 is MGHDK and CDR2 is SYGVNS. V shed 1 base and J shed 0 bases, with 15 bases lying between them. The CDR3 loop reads CASSESGVQGNQETQYF. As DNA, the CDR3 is TGTGCCAGCAGTGAATCAGGTGTACAGGGAAACCAAGAGACCCAGTACTTC.

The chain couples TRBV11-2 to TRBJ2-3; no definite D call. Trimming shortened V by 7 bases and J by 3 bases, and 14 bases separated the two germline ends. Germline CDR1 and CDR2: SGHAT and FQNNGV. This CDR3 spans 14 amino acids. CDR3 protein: CASTLRSGTDTQYF. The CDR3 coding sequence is TGTGCCAGCACCCTTAGAAGTGGAACAGATACGCAGTATTTT.

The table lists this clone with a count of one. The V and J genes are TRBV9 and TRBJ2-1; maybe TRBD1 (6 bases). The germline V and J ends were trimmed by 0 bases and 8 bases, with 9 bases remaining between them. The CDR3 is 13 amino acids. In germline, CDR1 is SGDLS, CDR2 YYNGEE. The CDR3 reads CASSVARGHEQFF. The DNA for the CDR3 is TGTGCCAGCAGCGTAGCCAGGGGCCATGAGCAGTTCTTC.

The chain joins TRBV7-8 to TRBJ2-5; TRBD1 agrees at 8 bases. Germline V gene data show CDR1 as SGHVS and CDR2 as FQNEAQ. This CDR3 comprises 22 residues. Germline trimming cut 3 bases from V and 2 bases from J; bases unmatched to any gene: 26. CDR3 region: CASSFRPYRGVAGQGEQETQYF. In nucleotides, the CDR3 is TGTGCCAGCAGCTTCAGACCCTATCGTGGGGTCGCCGGACAGGGCGAACAAGAGACCCAGTACTTC.

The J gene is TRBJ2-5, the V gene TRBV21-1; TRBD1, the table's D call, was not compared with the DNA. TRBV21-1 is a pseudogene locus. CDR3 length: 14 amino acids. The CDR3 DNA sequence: TGTGCCAGCAGTGGGGACAGGGGGTTACAGACCCAGTACTTC. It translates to CASSGDRGLQTQYF.